This TCR beta chain was sequenced during a study of Graves' ophthalmopathy and Graves' hyperthyroidism. Study-wide results and limits: Most expanded clonotypes from thyroid (those above 0.001 frequency) were also found in blood. Sensitivity reached 87.88% and specificity roughly 81% for a 13-signature model separating ophthalmopathy from stable hyperthyroidism.

This clonotype appeared many times. Its antigen is unidentified. TCR beta CDR3 regions were amplified from RNA transcripts. HTBI-primed RT-PCR formed the first round, and a multiplex PCR formed the second. MiXCR was run by TCRdb on the multiplex PCR reads, yielding one entry per CDR3 protein. The profile shows 400,000 or so distinct CDR3 sequences, 15% to 19% of them singletons. Hyperthyroidism was considered stable when no ophthalmopathy appeared within 18 months of follow-up. Orbital computed tomography and thyroid ultrasound, along with TRAb, serum thyroxine and clinical symptoms, underpinned diagnosis. Source material: peripheral blood. This clonotype originated in a woman between 18 and 29 years old with stable Graves' hyperthyroidism.

CDR3 region: CASSVGGIRNTEAFF. CDR3 sequence (DNA): TGTGCCAGCAGCGTAGGGGGGATTCGGAACACTGAAGCTTTCTTT. This sequence joins TRBV9 and TRBJ1-1; TRBD1 is a possible D gene (5 bases). The CDR3 consists of 15 residues. Germline CDR1 is SGDLS and CDR2 is YYNGEE. Deletions cut 0 bases from V and 1 base from J, with 10 bases between.